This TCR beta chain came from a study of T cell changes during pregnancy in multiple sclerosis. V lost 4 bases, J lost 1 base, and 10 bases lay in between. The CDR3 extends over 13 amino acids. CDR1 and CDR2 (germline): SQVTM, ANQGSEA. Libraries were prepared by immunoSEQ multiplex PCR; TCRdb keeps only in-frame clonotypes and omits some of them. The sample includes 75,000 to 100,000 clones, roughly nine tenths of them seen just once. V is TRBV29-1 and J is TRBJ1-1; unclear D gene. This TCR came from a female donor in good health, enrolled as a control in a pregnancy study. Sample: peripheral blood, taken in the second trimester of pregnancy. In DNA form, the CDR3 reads TGCAGCGTTGCGGGGAATACGAACACTGAAGCTTTCTTT. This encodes CSVAGNTNTEAFF. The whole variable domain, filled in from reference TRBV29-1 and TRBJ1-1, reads SAVISQKPSRDICQRGTSLTIQCQVDSQVTMMFWYRQQPGQSLTLIATANQGSEATYESGFVIDKFPISRPNLTFSTLTVSNMSPEDSSIYLCSVAGNTNTEAFFGQGTRLTVV.